The TCR beta chain under discussion was sequenced for a study of CD8+CD57+ T cells in acquired aplastic anemia. For the study at large: Sorting CD4+ and CD8+ cells gave DNA averaging approximately 3 ug. The study, taken as a whole, reports: Approximately 30 was the count of CD8+ CDR3 sequences that patients shared with controls.

Points on this clonotype: Its antigen remains unknown.

Individuals selected for sequencing had exhibited CD8+CD57+ cell expansion on flow cytometry. Germline V CDR1 and CDR2: DFQATT, SNEGSKA (reference sequence). Trimming removed 2 bases at V and 3 bases at J, with 5 bases between. This CDR3 region has 11 residues. The template used for profiling TCR beta VDJ and CDR3 was genomic DNA. MiXCR, applied by TCRdb to the reads, yields one record per CDR3 protein. The data contain roughly 93,000 distinct CDR3 sequences, 55% to 80% of them singletons. J is TRBJ2-7 and V is TRBV20-1; D ambiguous. This sequence originates from a human donor with aplastic anemia. Material: sorted CD4+, CD8+, or CD8+CD57+ T cells (not recorded which) from PBMCs. Written as DNA, the CDR3 is TGCAGTGCTAGAAACCTCTACGAGCAGTACTTC. It specifies CSARNLYEQYF.